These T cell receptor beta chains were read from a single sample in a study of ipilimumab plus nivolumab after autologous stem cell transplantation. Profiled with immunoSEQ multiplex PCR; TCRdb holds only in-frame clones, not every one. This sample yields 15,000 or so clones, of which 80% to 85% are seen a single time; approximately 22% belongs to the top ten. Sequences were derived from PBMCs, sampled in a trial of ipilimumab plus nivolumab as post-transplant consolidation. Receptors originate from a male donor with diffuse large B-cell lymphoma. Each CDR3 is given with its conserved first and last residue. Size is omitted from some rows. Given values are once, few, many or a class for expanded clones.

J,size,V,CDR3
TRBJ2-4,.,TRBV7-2,CASSLTGASERNIQYF
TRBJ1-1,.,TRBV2,CASSEQGGNTEAFF
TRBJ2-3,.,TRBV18,CASSRQGKTDTQYF
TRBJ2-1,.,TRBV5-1,CASSLDRGEQFF
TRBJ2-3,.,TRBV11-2,CASSLALTSTDTQYF
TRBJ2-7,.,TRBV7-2,CASSYGQASSYEQYF
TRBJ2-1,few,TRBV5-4,CASSQDGPPYNEQFF
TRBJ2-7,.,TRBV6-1,CASSGQGKKLYEQYF
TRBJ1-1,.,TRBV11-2,CASSLDRQGEAFF
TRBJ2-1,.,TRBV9,CASSPTTGGNEQFF
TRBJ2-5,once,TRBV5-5,CASSFWTSGETQYF
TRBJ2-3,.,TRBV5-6,CASSFGRVPDTQYF
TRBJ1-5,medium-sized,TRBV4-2,CASSPHRQGASNQPQHF
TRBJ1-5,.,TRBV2,CASSEGRGSQPQHF
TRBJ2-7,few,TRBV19,CASSIGLPGEQYF
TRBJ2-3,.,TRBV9,CASTLGDRYTDTQYF
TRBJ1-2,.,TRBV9,CASSAGNRDNYGYTF
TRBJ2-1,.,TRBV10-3,CAIRGGGAANEQFF
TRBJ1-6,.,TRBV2,CASMREYNSPLHF
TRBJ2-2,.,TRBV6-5,CASRSGTIYTGELFF
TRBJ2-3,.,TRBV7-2,CASSSRAASGIASTDTQYF
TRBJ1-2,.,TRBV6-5,CASRARDGYTF
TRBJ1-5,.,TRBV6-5,CASKVGGNSNQPQHF
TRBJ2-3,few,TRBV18,CASSPEAVITDTQYF
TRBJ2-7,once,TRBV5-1,CASSRQTARDEQYF
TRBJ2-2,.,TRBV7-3,CASSLVYTGELFF
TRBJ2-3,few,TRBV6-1,CASRRGSPFTDTQYF
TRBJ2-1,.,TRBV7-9,CASPQGTHNEQFF
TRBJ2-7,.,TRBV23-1,CASSHPGGTYEQYF
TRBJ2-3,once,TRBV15,CATSRERASDTQYF
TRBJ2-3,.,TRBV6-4,CASSDGTSGGTDTQYF
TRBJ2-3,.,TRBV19,CASSMWNSGPTDTQYF
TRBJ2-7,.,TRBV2,CASVYRAYEQYF
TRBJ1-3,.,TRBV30,CAWSLTALFSGNTIYF
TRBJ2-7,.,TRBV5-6,CASSEQPGTSGSQYF
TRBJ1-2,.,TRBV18,CASSPQGQGSGLMGYTF
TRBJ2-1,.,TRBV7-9,CASSPPAGPNEQFF
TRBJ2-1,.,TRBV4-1,CASSQDLGLYGGEQFF
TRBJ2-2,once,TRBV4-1,CASSQPPRHGRGPGELFF
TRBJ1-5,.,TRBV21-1,CASSKGPGAPPLFVSNQPQHF
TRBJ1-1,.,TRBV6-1,CASSEPRTGATEAFF
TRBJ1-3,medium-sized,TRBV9,CASSTGGPSGNTIYF
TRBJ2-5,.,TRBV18,CASSPRGGQETQYF
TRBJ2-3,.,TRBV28,CASSLRDLTDTQYF
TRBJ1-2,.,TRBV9,CASSVEGQGSYGYTF
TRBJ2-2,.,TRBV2,CARAEGVAGELFF
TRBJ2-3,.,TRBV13,CASSLRRERDTQYF
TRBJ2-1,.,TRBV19,CASSINYNEQFF
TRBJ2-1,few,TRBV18,CASSRDNEQFF
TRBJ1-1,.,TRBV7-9,CASSSPDRNTEAFF
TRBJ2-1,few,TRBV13,CASSSGLGFEQFF
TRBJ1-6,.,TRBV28,CAAQQGVDNSPLHF
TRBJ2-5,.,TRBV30,CAWKSQAPGTQYF
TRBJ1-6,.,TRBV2,CASSVSQSSYNSPLHF
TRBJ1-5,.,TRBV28,CASSSGEQGGNQPQHF
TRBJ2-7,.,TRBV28,CASSSGGSYEQYF
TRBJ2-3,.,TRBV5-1,CASSQNGLAYTDTQYF